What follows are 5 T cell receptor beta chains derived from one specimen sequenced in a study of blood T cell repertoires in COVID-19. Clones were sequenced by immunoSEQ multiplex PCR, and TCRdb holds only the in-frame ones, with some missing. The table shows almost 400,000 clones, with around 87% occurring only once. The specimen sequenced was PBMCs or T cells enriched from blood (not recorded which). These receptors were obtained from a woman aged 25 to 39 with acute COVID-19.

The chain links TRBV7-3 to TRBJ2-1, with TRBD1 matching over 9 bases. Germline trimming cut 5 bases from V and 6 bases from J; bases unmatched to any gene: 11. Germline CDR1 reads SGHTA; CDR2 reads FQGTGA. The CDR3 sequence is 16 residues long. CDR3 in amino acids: CASSARDRASPNEQFF. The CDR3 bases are TGTGCCAGCAGCGCCCGGGACAGGGCCTCCCCCAATGAGCAGTTCTTC.

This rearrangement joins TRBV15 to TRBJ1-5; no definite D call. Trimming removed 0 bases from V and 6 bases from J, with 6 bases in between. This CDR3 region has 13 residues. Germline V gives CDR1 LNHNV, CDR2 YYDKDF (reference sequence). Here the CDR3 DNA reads TGTGCCACCAGCAGAGATGGAGTTCAGCCCCAGCATTTT. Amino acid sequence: CATSRDGVQPQHF.

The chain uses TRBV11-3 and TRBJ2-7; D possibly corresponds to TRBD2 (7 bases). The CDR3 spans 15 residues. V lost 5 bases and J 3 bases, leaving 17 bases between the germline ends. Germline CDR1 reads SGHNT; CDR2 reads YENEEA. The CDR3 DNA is TGTGCCAGCAGCCCCGGTGGAGGGGGGGACTACGAGCAGTACTTC. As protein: CASSPGGGGDYEQYF.

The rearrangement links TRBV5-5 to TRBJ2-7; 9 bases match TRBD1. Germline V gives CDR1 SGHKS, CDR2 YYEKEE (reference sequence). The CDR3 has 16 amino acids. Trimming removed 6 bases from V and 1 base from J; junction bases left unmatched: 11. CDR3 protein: CASMLGNDRGSYEQYF. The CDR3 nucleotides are TGTGCCAGCATGTTGGGGAATGACAGGGGGTCCTACGAGCAGTACTTC.

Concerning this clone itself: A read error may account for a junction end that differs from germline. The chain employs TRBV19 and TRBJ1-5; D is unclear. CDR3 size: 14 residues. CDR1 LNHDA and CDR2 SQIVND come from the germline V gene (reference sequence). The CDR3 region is CASTLEGSDQPQHF. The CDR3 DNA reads TGTGCCAGTACTCTGGAGGGTAGCGATCAGCCCCAGCATTTT.